This T cell receptor beta chain was observed in a study of T cells in Graves' hyperthyroidism and ophthalmopathy. With 6 bases removed from V and 2 bases from J, the gap between germline ends came to 17 bases. CDR3 length: 15 amino acids. Germline V gives CDR1 SNHLY, CDR2 FYNNEI. RNA transcripts served as the template for amplifying TCR beta CDR3 regions. TCR CDR3 regions were first amplified by RT-PCR with HTBI primers. Each CDR3 protein gets one entry after TCRdb re-called the multiplex PCR reads with MiXCR. Of roughly 400,000 distinct CDR3 sequences listed, roughly an eighth are singletons. Overall study findings and caveats: A model of 13 V-J features distinguished ophthalmopathy from stable hyperthyroidism. Blood held most thyroid clonotypes expanded above 0.001 frequency.

Each diagnosis was grounded in clinical symptoms, serum thyroxine and TRAb, thyroid ultrasound, and orbital computed tomography. Fresh peripheral blood, 9.5 to 10 ml of it, supplied the PBMCs. This clonotype was counted ten times or more. Its antigen is as yet unknown. The chain employs TRBV2 and TRBJ2-7, with D perhaps assigned TRBD1 or TRBD2 (5 bases each). The receptor's source is a man aged 45-65 years with Graves' ophthalmopathy. Sequenced: blood. The CDR3 DNA sequence: TGTGCCAGCAGGGAGGCGGGCAGGGCGACCTACGAGCAGTACTTC. Protein product: CASREAGRATYEQYF.